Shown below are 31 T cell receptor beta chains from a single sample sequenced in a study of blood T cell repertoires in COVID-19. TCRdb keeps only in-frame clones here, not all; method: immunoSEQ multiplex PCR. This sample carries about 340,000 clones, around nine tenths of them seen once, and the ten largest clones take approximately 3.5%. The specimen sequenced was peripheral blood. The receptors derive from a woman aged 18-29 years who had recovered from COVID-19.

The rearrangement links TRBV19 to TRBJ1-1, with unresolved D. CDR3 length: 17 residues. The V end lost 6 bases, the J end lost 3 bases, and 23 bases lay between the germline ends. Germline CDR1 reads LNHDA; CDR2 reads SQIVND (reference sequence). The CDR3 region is CASRERRRVGQDTEAFF. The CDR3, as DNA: TGTGCCAGTAGGGAGAGAAGGCGGGTGGGTCAGGACACTGAAGCTTTCTTT.

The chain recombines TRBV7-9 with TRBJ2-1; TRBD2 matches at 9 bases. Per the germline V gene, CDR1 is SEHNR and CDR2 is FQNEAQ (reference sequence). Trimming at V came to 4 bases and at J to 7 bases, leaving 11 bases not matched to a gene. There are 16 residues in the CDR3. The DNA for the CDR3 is TGTGCCAGCAGCTCAGGAGGGGCGGGAGGGAGGAATGAGCAGTTCTTC. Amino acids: CASSSGGAGGRNEQFF.

Here the CDR3 DNA reads TGTGCCAGCAGTCGAGATTCAGGGGTGAACACCGGGGAGCTGTTTTTT. It encodes CASSRDSGVNTGELFF. The chain employs TRBV28 and TRBJ2-2; possible D gene TRBD1, 6 bases. V dropped 5 bases and J dropped 1 base, with 14 bases sitting between them. CDR3 size: 16 residues. Germline V gene sequence: CDR1 MDHEN, CDR2 SYDVKM.

CDR3 in DNA: TGTGCCAGCAGCCACCGGTTAGCGGGAGGGAATGAGCAGTTCTTC. The encoded protein is CASSHRLAGGNEQFF. The chain joins TRBV3-1 (or the pseudogene TRBV3-2) to TRBJ2-1, with TRBD2 matching 11 bases. This CDR3 region has 15 residues. The V gene end was trimmed by 3 bases and the J gene end by 7 bases; junction bases not matched to a gene: 5. Germline CDR1 and CDR2: LGHDT and YNNKEL (reference sequence).

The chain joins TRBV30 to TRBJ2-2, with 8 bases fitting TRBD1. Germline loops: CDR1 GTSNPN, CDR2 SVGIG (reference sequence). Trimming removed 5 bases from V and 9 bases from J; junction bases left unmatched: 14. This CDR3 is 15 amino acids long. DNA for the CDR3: TGTGCCTGGGGTGACCTCGGACAGGGCGTAAGGGAGCTGTTTTTT. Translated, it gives CAWGDLGQGVRELFF.

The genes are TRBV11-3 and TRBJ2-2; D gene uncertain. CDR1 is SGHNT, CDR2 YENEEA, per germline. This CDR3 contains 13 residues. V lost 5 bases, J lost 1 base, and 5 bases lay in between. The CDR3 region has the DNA TGTGCCAGCAGCCCACAGAACACCGGGGAGCTGTTTTTT. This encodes CASSPQNTGELFF.

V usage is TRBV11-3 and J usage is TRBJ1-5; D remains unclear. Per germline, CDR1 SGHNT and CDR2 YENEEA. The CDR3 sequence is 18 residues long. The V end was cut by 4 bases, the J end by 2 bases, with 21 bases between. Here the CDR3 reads CASSYRPVDKHGNQPQHF. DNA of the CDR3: TGTGCCAGCAGCTATAGACCTGTTGACAAACATGGCAATCAGCCCCAGCATTTT.

Here the CDR3 reads CSASRLAGNEQFF. CDR3 DNA sequence: TGCAGTGCTAGTAGGCTAGCGGGGAATGAGCAGTTCTTC. The rearrangement uses TRBV20-1 and TRBJ2-1; 9 bases align to TRBD2. The germline gives CDR1 DFQATT, CDR2 SNEGSKA (reference sequence). This CDR3 contains 13 residues. Trimming cost V 3 bases and J 7 bases; bases outside gene matches: 4.

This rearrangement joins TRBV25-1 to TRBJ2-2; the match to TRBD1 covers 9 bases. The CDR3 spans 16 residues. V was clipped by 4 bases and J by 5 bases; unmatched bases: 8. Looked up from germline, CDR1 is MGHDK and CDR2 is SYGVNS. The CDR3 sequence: CASSVRPGQGTGELFF. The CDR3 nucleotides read TGTGCCAGCAGTGTCAGACCGGGACAGGGAACCGGGGAGCTGTTTTTT.

The CDR3 reads CASSLTYGRLAGVGEQFF. The CDR3, as DNA: TGTGCCAGCAGCCTCACTTACGGAAGACTAGCGGGAGTTGGTGAGCAGTTCTTC. This rearrangement joins TRBV7-9 to TRBJ2-1; 12 bases match TRBD2. The CDR3 is 18 residues long. Germline assignment: CDR1 SEHNR and CDR2 FQNEAQ (reference sequence). V lost 5 bases, J lost 9 bases, and 17 bases stayed unmatched.

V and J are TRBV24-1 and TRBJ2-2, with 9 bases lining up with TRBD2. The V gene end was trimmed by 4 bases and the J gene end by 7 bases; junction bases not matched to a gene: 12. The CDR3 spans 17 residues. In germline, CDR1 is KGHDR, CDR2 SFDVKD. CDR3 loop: CATSDWFSGSSGGELFF. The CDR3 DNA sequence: TGTGCCACCAGTGACTGGTTTAGCGGGAGTAGTGGCGGGGAGCTGTTTTTT.

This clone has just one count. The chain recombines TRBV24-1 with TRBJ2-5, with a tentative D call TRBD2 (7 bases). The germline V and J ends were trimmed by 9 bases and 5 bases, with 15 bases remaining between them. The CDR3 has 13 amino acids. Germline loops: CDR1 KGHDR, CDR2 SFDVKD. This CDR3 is CATSGGAGETQYF. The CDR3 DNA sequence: TGTGCCACCTCTGGGGGGGCCGGGGAGACCCAGTACTTC.

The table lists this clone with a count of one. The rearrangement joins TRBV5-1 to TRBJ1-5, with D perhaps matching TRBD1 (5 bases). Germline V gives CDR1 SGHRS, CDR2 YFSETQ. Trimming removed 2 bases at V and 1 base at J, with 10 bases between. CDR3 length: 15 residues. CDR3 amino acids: CASSLSGGSNQPQHF. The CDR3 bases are TGCGCCAGCAGCTTATCTGGGGGGAGCAATCAGCCCCAGCATTTT.

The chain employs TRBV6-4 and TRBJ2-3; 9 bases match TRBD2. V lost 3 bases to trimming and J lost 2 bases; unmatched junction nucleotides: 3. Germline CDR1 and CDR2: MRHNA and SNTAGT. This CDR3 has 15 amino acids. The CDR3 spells CASSESSGVTDTQYF. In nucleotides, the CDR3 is TGTGCCAGCAGTGAGTCTAGCGGGGTCACAGATACGCAGTATTTT.

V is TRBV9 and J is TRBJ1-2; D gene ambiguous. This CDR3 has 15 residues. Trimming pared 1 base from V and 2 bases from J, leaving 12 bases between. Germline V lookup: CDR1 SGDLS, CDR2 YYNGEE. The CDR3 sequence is CASSVFSSLNYGYTF. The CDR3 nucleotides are TGTGCCAGCAGCGTATTTAGCTCCCTCAACTATGGCTACACCTTC.

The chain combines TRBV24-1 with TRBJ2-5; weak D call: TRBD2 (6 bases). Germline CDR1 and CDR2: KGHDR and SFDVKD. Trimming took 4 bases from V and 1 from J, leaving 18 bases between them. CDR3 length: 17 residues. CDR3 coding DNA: TGTGCCACCAGTGAGGGAGGTGCCGGGACGGTCCAAGAGACCCAGTACTTC. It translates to CATSEGGAGTVQETQYF.

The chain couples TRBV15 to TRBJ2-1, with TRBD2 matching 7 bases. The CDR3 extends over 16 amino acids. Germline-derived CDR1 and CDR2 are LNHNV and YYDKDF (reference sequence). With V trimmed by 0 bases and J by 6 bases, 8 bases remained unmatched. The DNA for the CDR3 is TGTGCCACCAGCAGAGAGGCTAGCGGAGTTAGCAATGAGCAGTTCTTC. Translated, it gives CATSREASGVSNEQFF.

The CDR3 nucleotides are TGTGCCACCAGTGACCTGGGGGGATCCGATACGCAGTATTTT. The encoded protein is CATSDLGGSDTQYF. The chain couples TRBV24-1 to TRBJ2-3; tentative D call: TRBD2 (6 bases). V was cut by 4 bases and J by 6 bases, with 13 bases left in between. The germline CDR1 and CDR2 sequences are KGHDR and SFDVKD. This CDR3 is built from 14 residues.

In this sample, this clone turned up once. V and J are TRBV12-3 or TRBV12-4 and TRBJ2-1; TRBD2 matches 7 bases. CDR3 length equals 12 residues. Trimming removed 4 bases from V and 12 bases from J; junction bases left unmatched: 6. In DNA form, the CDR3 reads TGTGCCAGCAGTTCCGCGGGAGAACGGCAGTTCTTC. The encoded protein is CASSSAGERQFF.

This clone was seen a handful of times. CDR3 residues: CATSDFFGDPNTGELFF. DNA for the CDR3: TGTGCCACCAGTGATTTTTTCGGGGATCCGAACACCGGGGAGCTGTTTTTT. V is TRBV24-1 and J is TRBJ2-2; perhaps TRBD2 as D (5 bases). The germline CDR1 and CDR2 sequences are KGHDR and SFDVKD. Trimming pared 1 base from V and 0 bases from J, leaving 11 bases between. The CDR3 covers 17 residues.

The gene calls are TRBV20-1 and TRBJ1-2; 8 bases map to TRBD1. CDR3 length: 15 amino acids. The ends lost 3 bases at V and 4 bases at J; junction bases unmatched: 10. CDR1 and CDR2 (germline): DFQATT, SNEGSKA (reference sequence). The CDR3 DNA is TGCAGTGCTAGTCGAGGCTCTGGGACAGGCTATGGCTACACCTTC. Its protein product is CSASRGSGTGYGYTF.

Written as DNA, the CDR3 is TGCGCCAGCAGCCCCACCGGGACAGGCTATGGCTACACCTTC. Translating gives CASSPTGTGYGYTF. The V gene is TRBV5-1, the J gene TRBJ1-2, with TRBD1 matching 8 bases. This CDR3 has 14 residues. V was clipped by 4 bases and J by 4 bases; unmatched bases: 6. Germline V gene data show CDR1 as SGHRS and CDR2 as YFSETQ.

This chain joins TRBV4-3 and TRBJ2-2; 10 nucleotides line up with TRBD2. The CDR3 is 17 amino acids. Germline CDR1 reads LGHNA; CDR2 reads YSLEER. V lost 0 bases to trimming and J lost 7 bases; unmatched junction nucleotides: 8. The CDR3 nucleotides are TGCGCCAGCAGCCAAGATGGGCTAGCGGGAGCTGGCGGGGAGCTGTTTTTT. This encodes CASSQDGLAGAGGELFF.

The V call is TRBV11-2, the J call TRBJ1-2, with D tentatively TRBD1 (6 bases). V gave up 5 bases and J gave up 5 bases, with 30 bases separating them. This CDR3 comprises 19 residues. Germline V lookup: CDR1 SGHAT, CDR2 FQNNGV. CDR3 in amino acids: CASSPRLEKGVGGWYGYTF. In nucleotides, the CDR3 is TGTGCCAGCAGCCCCCGGTTAGAGAAAGGGGTAGGGGGATGGTATGGCTACACCTTC.

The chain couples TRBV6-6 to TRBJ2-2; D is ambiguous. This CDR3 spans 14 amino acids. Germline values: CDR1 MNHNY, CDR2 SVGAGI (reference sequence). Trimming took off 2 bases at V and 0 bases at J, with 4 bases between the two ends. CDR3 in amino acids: CASSYRANTGELFF. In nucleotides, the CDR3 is TGTGCCAGCAGTTACCGAGCGAACACCGGGGAGCTGTTTTTT.

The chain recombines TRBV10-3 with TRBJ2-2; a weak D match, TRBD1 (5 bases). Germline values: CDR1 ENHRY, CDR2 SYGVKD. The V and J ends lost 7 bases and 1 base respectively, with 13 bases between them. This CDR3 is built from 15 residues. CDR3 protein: CAIKMGPVNTGELFF. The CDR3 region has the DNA TGTGCCATCAAAATGGGGCCGGTGAACACCGGGGAGCTGTTTTTT.

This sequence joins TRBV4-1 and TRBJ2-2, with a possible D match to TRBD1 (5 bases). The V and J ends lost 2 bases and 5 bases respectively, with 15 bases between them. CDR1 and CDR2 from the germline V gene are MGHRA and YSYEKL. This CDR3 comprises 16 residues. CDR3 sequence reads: CASSQHAGQLTGELFF. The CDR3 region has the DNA TGCGCCAGCAGCCAACATGCCGGACAATTAACCGGGGAGCTGTTTTTT.

CDR3 sequence: CASSQTRGYEQYV. CDR3 coding DNA: TGCGCCAGCAGCCAAACGCGGGGATACGAGCAGTACGTC. The gene calls are TRBV4-1 and TRBJ2-7; D possibly corresponds to TRBD2 (6 bases). The CDR3 spans 13 residues. Trimming removed 2 bases from V and 4 bases from J, with 9 bases in between. Germline CDR1 and CDR2: MGHRA and YSYEKL.

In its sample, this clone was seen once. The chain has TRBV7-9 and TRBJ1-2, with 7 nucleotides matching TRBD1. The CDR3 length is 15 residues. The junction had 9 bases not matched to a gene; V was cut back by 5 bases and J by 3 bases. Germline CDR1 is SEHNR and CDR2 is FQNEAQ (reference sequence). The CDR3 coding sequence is TGTGCCAGCAGCGACCCGACAGGGAGGTACTATGGCTACACCTTC. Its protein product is CASSDPTGRYYGYTF. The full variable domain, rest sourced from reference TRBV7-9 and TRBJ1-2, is DTGVSQNPRHKITKRGQNVTFRCDPISEHNRLYWYRQTLGQGPEFLTYFQNEAQLEKSRLLSDRFSAERPKGSFSTLEIQRTEQGDSAMYLCASSDPTGRYYGYTFGSGTRLTVV.

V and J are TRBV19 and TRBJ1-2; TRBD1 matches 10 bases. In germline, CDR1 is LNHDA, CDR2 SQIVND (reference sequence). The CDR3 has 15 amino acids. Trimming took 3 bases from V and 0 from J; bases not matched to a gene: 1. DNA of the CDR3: TGTGCCAGTAGTATGGGGACAGGGGCTAACTATGGCTACACCTTC. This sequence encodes CASSMGTGANYGYTF.

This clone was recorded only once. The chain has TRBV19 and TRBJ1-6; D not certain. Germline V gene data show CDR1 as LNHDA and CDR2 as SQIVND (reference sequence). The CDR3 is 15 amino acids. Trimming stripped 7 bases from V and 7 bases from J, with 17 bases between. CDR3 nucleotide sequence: TGTGCCAGTACCCTAAATCGGGTGCTAAATTCACCCCTCCACTTT. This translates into CASTLNRVLNSPLHF.